Presented here are 19 T cell receptor beta chains from one specimen sequenced in a study of T cells in Graves' hyperthyroidism and ophthalmopathy. RNA transcripts gave rise to amplified TCR beta CDR3 regions. When the TCR CDR3 underwent first-round RT-PCR, the HTBI primer set was used. TCRdb analysed the multiplex PCR reads with MiXCR anew, one entry per CDR3 protein. Altogether about 640,000 distinct CDR3 sequences are present, about 20% being singletons, with the ten largest covering about 34%. The sample comprised blood. The receptors originated from a man younger than 45 with Graves' ophthalmopathy.

This clonotype was seen a handful of times. The chain joins TRBV28 to TRBJ1-6; D gene unclear. CDR1 and CDR2 (germline): MDHEN, SYDVKM. V was shortened by 5 bases and J by 3 bases, with 11 bases between the two germline ends. This CDR3 region has 15 residues. This CDR3 reads CASSPLESYNSPLHF. The CDR3 DNA is TGTGCCAGCAGTCCCCTGGAGAGCTATAATTCACCCCTCCACTTT.

The table lists this clonotype with a few counts. The rearrangement links TRBV10-3 to TRBJ2-3; D unclear. Germline V gives CDR1 ENHRY, CDR2 SYGVKD. The CDR3 has 13 residues. V was trimmed by 8 bases and J by 2 bases, leaving 11 bases between them. The CDR3 here is CAIGGHSTDTQYF. The CDR3 DNA is TGTGCCATCGGTGGGCACTCCACAGATACGCAGTATTTT.

This clonotype appeared a few times. The chain couples TRBV11-1 to TRBJ2-3, with 9 bases matching TRBD2. Trimming at V came to 5 bases and at J to 2 bases, leaving 5 bases not matched to a gene. This CDR3 spans 15 amino acids. In germline, CDR1 is SGHAT, CDR2 FQDESV (reference sequence). CDR3 nucleotide sequence: TGTGCCAGCAGCAAGAGCGGGAGGCACACAGATACGCAGTATTTT. This codes for CASSKSGRHTDTQYF.

The V and J genes are TRBV28 and TRBJ2-7; weak D call: TRBD1 (6 bases). The CDR3 runs 12 residues. Germline-derived CDR1 and CDR2 are MDHEN and SYDVKM. V gave up 6 bases and J gave up 4 bases, with 10 bases separating them. The CDR3 sequence: CASRAQGYEQYF. The CDR3 DNA sequence: TGTGCCAGCAGGGCCCAGGGGTACGAGCAGTACTTC.

This clonotype was found a few times. The chain employs TRBV2 and TRBJ2-1; 12 nucleotides align to TRBD1. J lost 7 bases, V lost 5 bases, and 6 bases had no gene match. The germline gives CDR1 SNHLY, CDR2 FYNNEI. The CDR3 is made up of 15 amino acids. The CDR3 nucleotides read TGTGCCAGCAGTTTAATGGGACAGGGGGCAAATGAGCAGTTCTTC. Translating gives CASSLMGQGANEQFF. Using reference TRBV2 and TRBJ2-1 for the parts outside the CDR3, the full variable domain is EPEVTQTPSHQVTQMGQEVILRCVPISNHLYFYWYRQILGQKVEFLVSFYNNEISEKSEIFDDQFSVERPDGSNFTLKIRSTKLEDSAMYFCASSLMGQGANEQFFGPGTRLTVL.

In this sample, this clonotype turned up a few times. The rearrangement joins TRBV28 to TRBJ2-7; maybe TRBD2 (5 bases). The V gene lost 7 bases and the J gene lost 4 bases, with 20 bases spanning the gap. CDR1 and CDR2 from the germline V gene are MDHEN and SYDVKM. The CDR3 is 15 residues long. For the CDR3, the DNA is TGTGCCAGCACTGGAGGACCGGAATTTCGTTACGAGCAGTACTTC. It yields the protein CASTGGPEFRYEQYF.

There are a few counts of this clonotype. The rearrangement joins TRBV7-9 to TRBJ2-3; 12 bases agree with TRBD2. The CDR3 is 16 residues long. Unmatched junction bases numbered 6, after V lost 5 bases and J lost 3 bases. The V gene's germline CDR1 is SEHNR and CDR2 FQNEAQ (reference sequence). This CDR3 reads CASSLTSGSPTDTQYF. CDR3 in DNA: TGTGCCAGCAGCCTGACTAGCGGGAGTCCGACAGATACGCAGTATTTT.

This clonotype has only a few counts. This sequence joins TRBV19 and TRBJ2-2; possibly TRBD2 for D (6 bases). This CDR3 contains 14 residues. CDR1 and CDR2 (germline): LNHDA, SQIVND (reference sequence). The V and J ends lost 3 bases and 6 bases respectively, with 11 bases between them. The CDR3 bases are TGTGCCAGTAGTATTGAGGAGGGAGCCGGGGAGCTGTTTTTT. Translation: CASSIEEGAGELFF.

In nucleotides, the CDR3 is TGTGCCACCAGTGGGTCTCTAGCGGGAGGGCAATGGACCAATGAGCAGTTCTTC. Protein: CATSGSLAGGQWTNEQFF. The V gene is TRBV24-1, the J gene TRBJ2-1, with TRBD2 identical over 12 bases. V trimming: 5 bases; J trimming: 6 bases; junction bases outside the gene matches: 13. From germline, CDR1 is KGHDR and CDR2 SFDVKD. The CDR3 has 18 residues.

This clonotype was seen at least ten times. The V call is TRBV3-1, the J call TRBJ1-5; D might be TRBD1 (6 bases). The CDR3 contains 14 residues. V dropped 3 bases and J dropped 4 bases, with 10 bases sitting between them. Germline CDR1 is LGHDT and CDR2 is YNNKEL (reference sequence). The chain's CDR3 is CASSQGAGNQPQHF. CDR3 coding DNA: TGTGCCAGCAGCCAGGGGGCCGGGAATCAGCCCCAGCATTTT. Variable domain in full (rest from reference TRBV3-1 and TRBJ1-5): DTAVSQTPKYLVTQMGNDKSIKCEQNLGHDTMYWYKQDSKKFLKIMFSYNNKELIINETVPNRFSPKSPDKAHLNLHINSLELGDSAVYFCASSQGAGNQPQHFGDGTRLSIL.

This clonotype was seen a few times. The CDR3 DNA reads as TGTGCCAGCAGTTCCCGTACCACAGATACGCAGTATTTT. Translated: CASSSRTTDTQYF. This chain joins TRBV6-1 and TRBJ2-3; D remains unclear. The germline CDR1 and CDR2 sequences are MNHNS and SASEGT. The CDR3 has 13 residues. With 5 bases removed from V and 2 bases from J, the gap between germline ends came to 8 bases.

This clonotype occurred many times. The chain employs TRBV7-8 and TRBJ2-2; 8 positions match TRBD1. With V trimmed by 1 base and J by 8 bases, 0 bases remained unmatched. Germline CDR1 and CDR2: SGHVS and FQNEAQ. The CDR3 runs to 13 residues. The chain's CDR3 is CASSLGTGGELFF. CDR3 coding DNA: TGTGCCAGCAGCTTAGGGACAGGGGGGGAGCTGTTTTTT. Full variable domain (rest looked up from reference TRBV7-8 and TRBJ2-2): GAGVSQSPRYKVAKRGQDVALRCDPISGHVSLFWYQQALGQGPEFLTYFQNEAQLDKSGLPSDRFFAERPEGSVSTLKIQRTQQEDSAVYLCASSLGTGGELFFGEGSRLTVL.

This clonotype was seen ten or more times. This sequence joins TRBV24-1 and TRBJ2-7, with 7 nucleotides matching TRBD2. Trimming cost V 1 base and J 2 bases; bases outside gene matches: 4. The CDR3 spans 15 residues. The germline V gene has CDR1 KGHDR and CDR2 SFDVKD. CDR3: CATSDFGLGPYEQYF. CDR3 nucleotides: TGTGCCACCAGTGATTTTGGACTAGGACCCTACGAGCAGTACTTC.

This sequence joins TRBV5-6 and TRBJ2-4; 8 nucleotides agree with TRBD2. Germline V CDR1 and CDR2: SGHDT, YYEEEE. This CDR3 has 17 residues. Trimming at V came to 4 bases and at J to 1 base, leaving 10 bases not matched to a gene. The CDR3 region is CASSGIGLADAKNIQYF. The CDR3 DNA reads TGTGCCAGCAGCGGCATCGGACTAGCTGACGCCAAAAACATTCAGTACTTC.

This clonotype was seen only a few times. This rearrangement joins TRBV29-1 to TRBJ2-1, with D uncertain. The V end was cut by 3 bases, the J end by 0 bases, with 12 bases between. This CDR3 spans 15 amino acids. CDR1 and CDR2 from the germline V gene are SQVTM and ANQGSEA. This chain's CDR3 is CSVDTQEGSYNEQFF. The CDR3, as DNA: TGCAGCGTTGATACGCAAGAAGGCTCCTACAATGAGCAGTTCTTC.

In its sample, this clonotype was seen many times. The V call is TRBV28, the J call TRBJ2-7; TRBD1 aligns across 9 bases. The germline gives CDR1 MDHEN, CDR2 SYDVKM. V was pared by 6 bases and J by 5 bases, with 14 bases of the junction left unmatched. This CDR3 contains 16 residues. CDR3 region: CASSTSRDREANEQYF. CDR3 coding DNA: TGTGCCAGCAGCACTTCTCGGGACAGGGAAGCGAACGAGCAGTACTTC.

This clonotype was seen a few times. The chain combines TRBV29-1 with TRBJ1-5, with D hard to call. The CDR3 contains 11 residues. CDR1 is SQVTM, CDR2 ANQGSEA, per germline. The ends were cut back, 7 bases at V and 2 bases at J, with 6 bases in the middle. This chain's CDR3 is CSGAGNQPQHF. CDR3 coding DNA: TGCAGCGGTGCGGGCAATCAGCCCCAGCATTTT.

This clonotype occurred a few times. This chain joins TRBV20-1 and TRBJ2-7, with D tentatively TRBD1 (7 bases). The V end was cut by 5 bases, the J end by 1 base, with 9 bases between. CDR1 DFQATT and CDR2 SNEGSKA come from the germline V gene (reference sequence). This CDR3 has 12 residues. The CDR3 sequence: CSAAGQSYEQYF. DNA for the CDR3: TGCAGTGCTGCGGGACAGTCCTACGAGCAGTACTTC.

About this clonotype: A read error may be the cause here, since a much bigger clone is one base away. V and J are TRBV6-1 and TRBJ1-5; TRBD1 is a possible D gene (5 bases). The CDR3 runs 13 residues. Germline CDR1 and CDR2: MNHNS and SASEGT. CDR3 residues: CAGSGHRNQPQHF. The CDR3 DNA is TGTGCCGGCAGCGGACATCGCAATCAGCCCCAGCATTTT.